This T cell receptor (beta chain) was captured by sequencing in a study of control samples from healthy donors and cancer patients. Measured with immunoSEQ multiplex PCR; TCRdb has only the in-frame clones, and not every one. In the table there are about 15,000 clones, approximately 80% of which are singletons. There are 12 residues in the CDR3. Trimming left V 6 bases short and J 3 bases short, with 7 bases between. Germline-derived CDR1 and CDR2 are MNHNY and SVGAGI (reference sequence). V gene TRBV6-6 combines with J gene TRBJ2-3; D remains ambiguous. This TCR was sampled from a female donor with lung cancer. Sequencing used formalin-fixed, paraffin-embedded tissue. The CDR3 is CASRPTTDTQYF. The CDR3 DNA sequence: TGTGCCAGCAGACCGACAACAGATACGCAGTATTTT.